This TCR beta chain was documented in a study of blood T cell repertoires in COVID-19. V dropped 1 base and J dropped 8 bases, with 14 bases sitting between them. CDR1 LGHDT and CDR2 YNNKEL come from the germline V gene (reference sequence). The CDR3 runs to 14 residues. Sequenced by immunoSEQ multiplex PCR; TCRdb stores in-frame clones only, minus some. This sample has more than 70,000 clones; 80% occur once, and the top ten carry 10%. Sequencing used peripheral blood. This clonotype was sampled from a woman between 65 and 79 years old with acute or convalescent COVID-19. The chain couples TRBV3-1 (or the pseudogene TRBV3-2) to TRBJ1-2; D might be TRBD1 (6 bases). The CDR3 DNA reads as TGTGCCAGCAGCCAAGCCCCAGGGGTCAGGGGCTACACCTTC. Encoded protein: CASSQAPGVRGYTF.